The clone carrying this T cell receptor beta chain occurred a few times. Antigen: not known. TCRdb reprocessed the reads via MiXCR and lists one record per CDR3 protein. The sample holds some 400,000 distinct CDR3 sequences, 18% seen once. The record originates from a study of T cell repertoires in cytomegalovirus infection. Study as a whole: Public TCR beta signatures marked donors with CMV infection and the matching HLA. General study results and limits: The ex vivo response was dominated by HLA-C-restricted CMV-specific TCR beta clonotypes.

The germline V gene has CDR1 DFQATT and CDR2 SNEGSKA (reference sequence). There are 12 residues in the CDR3. Trimming took 3 bases from V and 4 from J, leaving 7 bases between them. The chain links TRBV20-1 to TRBJ1-5, with unresolved D. Sequenced sample: PBMCs. This clonotype originated in a human donor in good health (CMV status not recorded). Some clones in this sample may be carry-over from other donors' samples. Here the CDR3 DNA reads TGCAGTGCTAGTTACGTAAATCAGCCCCAGCATTTT. It codes for CSASYVNQPQHF.